A selection of T cell receptor beta chains follows, all from one sample in a study of CD8+ T cells in alopecia areata. Clones were read by immunoSEQ multiplex PCR, and TCRdb kept only the in-frame ones, dropping some. The table records roughly 150,000 clones, about 56% of them present only once. Sequenced here: CD8+ T cells sorted from blood, sampled at week 4, from a patient treated with tofacitinib. These receptors were taken from a human donor with alopecia areata. CDR3s include the opening cysteine and the closing phenylalanine or tryptophan. D genes are given only for firm matches. The size field is filled for only some rows; it gives once, few, many or a size class.

j_gene,v_gene,abundance,d_gene,CDR3aa,CDR3nt
TRBJ1-3,TRBV29-1,few,-,CSVVGDTIYF,TGCAGCGTTGTTGGTGACACCATATATTTT
TRBJ2-5,TRBV29-1,-,-,CSVGNSYF,TGCAGCGTTGGAAACAGCTACTTC
TRBJ2-5,TRBV27,-,TRBD2,CASSPLALSGGALETQYF,TGTGCCAGCAGTCCCCTCGCGTTGAGCGGGGGGGCCCTAGAGACCCAGTACTTC
TRBJ2-7,TRBV4-1,once,-,CASSQDLIGSEQYF,TGCGCCAGCAGCCAAGATCTTATCGGCAGCGAGCAGTACTTC
TRBJ2-7,TRBV29-1,-,-,CSVGATGPYEQYF,TGCAGCGTTGGGGCAACAGGTCCCTACGAGCAGTACTTC
TRBJ2-1,TRBV30,-,-,CAWSVRGNEQFF,TGTGCCTGGAGTGTACGGGGAAATGAGCAGTTCTTC
TRBJ2-3,TRBV19,few,TRBD2,CASSFTGLAGDTQYF,TGTGCCAGTAGCTTTACCGGACTAGCTGGAGATACGCAGTATTTT
TRBJ2-4,TRBV2,few,-,CASTEPQLPKNIQYF,TGTGCCAGCACCGAACCCCAGCTACCCAAAAACATTCAGTACTTC
TRBJ2-4,TRBV29-1,few,TRBD2,CSADRTGGAKNIQYF,TGCAGCGCCGACCGTACCGGGGGGGCCAAAAACATTCAGTACTTC
TRBJ2-3,TRBV7-9,once,TRBD2,CASSSPISGGSADTQYF,TGTGCCAGCAGCTCACCAATTAGCGGGGGAAGCGCAGATACGCAGTATTTT
TRBJ1-5,TRBV9,few,TRBD1,CASSVAGGGQPQHF,TGTGCCAGCAGCGTAGCAGGGGGCGGGCAGCCCCAGCATTTT
TRBJ1-1,TRBV11-2,few,-,CASSLEAQNTEAFF,TGTGCCAGCAGCTTAGAGGCGCAGAACACTGAAGCTTTCTTT
TRBJ2-5,TRBV11-2,-,TRBD2,CASSPGLAEETQYF,TGTGCCAGCAGCCCGGGACTAGCGGAAGAGACCCAGTACTTC
TRBJ1-2,TRBV7-9,-,-,CASSLDREDRYTF,TGTGCCAGCAGCTTAGACAGGGAGGATCGCTACACCTTC
TRBJ2-2,TRBV29-1,few,TRBD2,CSALGGAGELFF,TGCAGCGCCCTCGGGGGGGCCGGGGAGCTGTTTTTT
TRBJ2-7,TRBV7-9,few,-,CASSLDAYEQYF,TGTGCCAGCAGCTTGGACGCCTACGAGCAGTACTTC
TRBJ1-5,TRBV23-1,-,-,CASSQFWMIRNQPQHF,TGCGCCAGCAGTCAATTTTGGATGATACGCAATCAGCCCCAGCATTTT
TRBJ1-2,TRBV13,-,-,CASSPDRSLPYGYTF,TGTGCCAGCAGCCCCGACAGGTCCCTTCCATATGGCTACACCTTC
TRBJ2-7,TRBV7-9,few,TRBD2,CATSRGEASYEQYF,TGTGCCACCTCCCGGGGGGAGGCCTCCTACGAGCAGTACTTC
TRBJ1-2,TRBV5-6,-,TRBD1,CASSATGDYGYTF,TGTGCCAGCAGCGCAACAGGGGACTATGGCTACACCTTC
TRBJ2-7,TRBV30,-,TRBD2,CAWPNREGAGAPLPVGEQYF,TGTGCCTGGCCGAACCGGGAAGGAGCGGGGGCCCCGCTCCCTGTAGGCGAGCAGTACTTC
TRBJ2-4,TRBV27,-,TRBD2,CAAGDPRSKNIQYF,TGTGCAGCGGGGGACCCTCGCTCAAAAAACATTCAGTACTTC
TRBJ1-1,TRBV4-3,few,TRBD1,CASSPGVGQGALNTEAFF,TGCGCCAGCAGCCCAGGGGTTGGACAGGGGGCGCTGAACACTGAAGCTTTCTTT
TRBJ2-5,TRBV27,-,-,CASSPGGGETQYF,TGTGCCAGCTCTCCTGGGGGCGGAGAGACCCAGTACTTC
TRBJ1-3,TRBV19,-,-,CASTRAGNTIYF,TGTGCCAGTACCCGGGCTGGAAACACCATATATTTT
TRBJ2-7,TRBV13,once,TRBD1,CASSTQQGDEQYF,TGTGCCAGCAGCACCCAACAGGGGGACGAGCAGTACTTC
TRBJ2-6,TRBV7-6,-,TRBD1,CASSDPGTGFSGANVLTF,TGTGCCAGCAGCGACCCCGGGACAGGGTTCTCTGGGGCCAACGTCCTGACTTTC
TRBJ1-5,TRBV7-8,-,-,CASSLEGESGQHF,TGTGCCAGCAGCTTGGAAGGGGAGTCCGGACAGCATTTT
TRBJ2-7,TRBV7-2,-,-,CASSHIRRTYEQYF,TGTGCCAGCAGCCACATTCGGAGAACCTACGAGCAGTACTTC
TRBJ2-2,TRBV27,-,-,CASSIVGTGELFF,TGTGCCAGCAGTATCGTGGGCACCGGGGAGCTGTTTTTT
TRBJ2-1,TRBV30,-,TRBD1,CAYSDRGRYNEQFF,TGTGCCTACTCGGACAGGGGTCGGTACAATGAGCAGTTCTTC
TRBJ1-1,TRBV7-9,-,-,CASSPAGLSLTRTEAFF,TGTGCCAGCAGCCCCGCAGGACTTAGCCTGACCCGGACTGAAGCTTTCTTT
TRBJ1-4,TRBV5-4,-,-,CASSLPEDEKLFF,TGTGCCAGCAGCCTGCCGGAGGATGAAAAACTGTTTTTT
TRBJ1-1,TRBV5-1,few,TRBD1,CASSWTTGGTEAFF,TGCGCCAGCAGCTGGACAACAGGGGGGACTGAAGCTTTCTTT
TRBJ2-1,TRBV27,-,-,CASTRDFQVHNEQFF,TGTGCCAGCACCCGGGACTTCCAGGTCCACAATGAGCAGTTCTTC
TRBJ2-5,TRBV30,-,-,CAWSPQVLEETQYF,TGTGCCTGGAGTCCCCAGGTTTTGGAAGAGACCCAGTACTTC
TRBJ2-1,TRBV14,-,TRBD1,CASSQAGQGPYNEQFF,TGTGCCAGCAGCCAAGCCGGACAGGGCCCCTACAATGAGCAGTTCTTC
TRBJ2-3,TRBV27,-,-,CASSLGGPDTQYF,TGTGCCAGCAGTTTAGGCGGACCAGATACGCAGTATTTT
TRBJ1-1,TRBV6-5,-,-,CASSYSSNKNTEAFF,TGTGCCAGCAGTTACTCCTCGAACAAGAACACTGAAGCTTTCTTT
TRBJ1-5,TRBV27,-,TRBD1,CASRLGATGHDQPQHF,TGTGCCAGCAGGTTAGGGGCGACAGGGCACGATCAGCCCCAGCATTTT
TRBJ2-3,TRBV9,-,TRBD2,CASSEDLAGGNTDTQYF,TGTGCCAGCAGCGAAGACCTAGCGGGGGGAAACACAGATACGCAGTATTTT
TRBJ1-1,TRBV7-2,-,TRBD1,CASSVTGGHTEAFF,TGTGCCAGCAGCGTGACAGGGGGCCACACTGAAGCTTTCTTT
TRBJ2-5,TRBV7-8,-,-,CASSYHPEQETQYF,TGTGCCAGCAGTTACCACCCAGAACAAGAGACCCAGTACTTC
TRBJ2-2,TRBV29-1,-,-,CSVEVRGSANTGELFF,TGCAGCGTTGAAGTTCGGGGGAGCGCGAACACCGGGGAGCTGTTTTTT
TRBJ2-3,TRBV19,few,-,CASTPPMGVSTDTQYF,TGTGCCAGTACGCCTCCGATGGGGGTTAGCACAGATACGCAGTATTTT
TRBJ2-7,TRBV12-5,-,-,CASGFKDSSYEQYF,TGTGCTAGTGGTTTCAAGGACAGTTCCTACGAGCAGTACTTC
TRBJ1-2,TRBV12-5,-,-,CASGLGRFDGYTF,TGTGCTAGTGGTTTGGGTCGATTTGACGGCTACACCTTC
TRBJ2-7,TRBV30,-,TRBD1,CAWSFPLGQAYEQYF,TGTGCCTGGAGTTTCCCCCTGGGACAGGCCTACGAGCAGTACTTC
TRBJ1-2,TRBV27,-,-,CASSLIGTSSGYTF,TGTGCCAGCAGTTTAATTGGGACCAGCTCTGGCTACACCTTC
TRBJ2-7,TRBV13,-,-,CASSLERYEQYF,TGTGCCAGCAGCTTAGAACGCTACGAGCAGTACTTC
TRBJ1-5,TRBV6-5,-,-,CASSYSMGSYQPQHF,TGTGCCAGCAGTTACTCGATGGGATCATATCAGCCCCAGCATTTT
TRBJ1-5,TRBV7-9,-,-,CASSLDSSVVGSQPQHF,TGTGCCAGCAGCTTAGATAGTTCGGTGGTTGGGAGTCAGCCCCAGCATTTT
TRBJ2-3,TRBV5-4,-,TRBD2,CASSLLAGENLDTQYF,TGTGCCAGCAGCCTCTTAGCGGGAGAGAATCTCGATACGCAGTATTTT
TRBJ2-1,TRBV14,-,TRBD1,CASSLRDRGVPLSNEQFF,TGTGCCAGCAGCCTCCGGGACAGGGGTGTCCCTCTTTCCAATGAGCAGTTCTTC
TRBJ2-1,TRBV5-4,-,TRBD1,CASSLWGQRTNEQFF,TGTGCCAGCAGCTTGTGGGGACAGCGAACCAATGAGCAGTTCTTC